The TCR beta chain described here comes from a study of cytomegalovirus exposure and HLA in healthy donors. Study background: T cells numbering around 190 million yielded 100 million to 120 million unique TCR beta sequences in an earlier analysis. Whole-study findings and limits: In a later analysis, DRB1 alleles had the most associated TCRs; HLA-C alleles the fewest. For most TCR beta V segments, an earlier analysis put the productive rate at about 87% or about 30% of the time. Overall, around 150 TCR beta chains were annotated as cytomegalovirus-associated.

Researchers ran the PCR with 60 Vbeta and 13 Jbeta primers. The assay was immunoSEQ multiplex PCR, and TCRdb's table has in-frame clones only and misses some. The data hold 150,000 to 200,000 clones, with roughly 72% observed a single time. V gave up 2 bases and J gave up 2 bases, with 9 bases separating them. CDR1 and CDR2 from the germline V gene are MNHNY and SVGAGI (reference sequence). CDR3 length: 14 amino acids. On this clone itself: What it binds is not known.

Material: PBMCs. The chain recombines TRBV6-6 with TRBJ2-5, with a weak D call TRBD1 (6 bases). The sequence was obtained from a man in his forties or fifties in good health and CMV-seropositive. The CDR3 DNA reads TGTGCCAGCAGTTACACAGGGAGTCAAGAGACCCAGTACTTC. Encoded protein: CASSYTGSQETQYF.